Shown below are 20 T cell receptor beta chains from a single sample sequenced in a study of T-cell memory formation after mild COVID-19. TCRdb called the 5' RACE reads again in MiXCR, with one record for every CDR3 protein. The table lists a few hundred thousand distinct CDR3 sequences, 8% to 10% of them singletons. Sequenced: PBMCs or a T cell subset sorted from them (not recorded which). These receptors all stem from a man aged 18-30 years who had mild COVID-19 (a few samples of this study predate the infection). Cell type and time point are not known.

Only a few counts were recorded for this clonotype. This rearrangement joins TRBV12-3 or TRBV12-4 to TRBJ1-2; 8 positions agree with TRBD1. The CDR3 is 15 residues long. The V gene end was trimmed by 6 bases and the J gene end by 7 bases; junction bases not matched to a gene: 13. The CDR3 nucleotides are TGTGCCAGCAGCTTCCAACCGACAGGGGCTTTTGGCTACACCTTC. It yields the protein CASSFQPTGAFGYTF.

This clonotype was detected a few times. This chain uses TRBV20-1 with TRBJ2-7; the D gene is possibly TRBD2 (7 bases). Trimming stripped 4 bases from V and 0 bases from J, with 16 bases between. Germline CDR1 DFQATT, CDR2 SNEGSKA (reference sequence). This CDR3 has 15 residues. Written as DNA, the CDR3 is TGCAGTGCTAAAGGGCCGGGGGGCAGCTCCTACGAGCAGTACTTC. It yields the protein CSAKGPGGSSYEQYF.

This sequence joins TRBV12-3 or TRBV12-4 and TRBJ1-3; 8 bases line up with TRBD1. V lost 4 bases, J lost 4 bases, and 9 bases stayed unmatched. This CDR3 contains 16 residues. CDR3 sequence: CASSSRQGRFGNTIYF. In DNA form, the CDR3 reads TGTGCCAGCAGTTCACGACAGGGGAGGTTCGGAAACACCATATATTTT.

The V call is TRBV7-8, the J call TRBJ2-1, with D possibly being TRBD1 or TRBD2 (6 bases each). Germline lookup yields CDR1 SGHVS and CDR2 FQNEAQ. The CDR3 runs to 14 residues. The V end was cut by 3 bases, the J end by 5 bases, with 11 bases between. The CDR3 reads CASSLGGSNNEQFF. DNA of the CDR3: TGTGCCAGCAGCTTGGGGGGCTCAAACAATGAGCAGTTCTTC.

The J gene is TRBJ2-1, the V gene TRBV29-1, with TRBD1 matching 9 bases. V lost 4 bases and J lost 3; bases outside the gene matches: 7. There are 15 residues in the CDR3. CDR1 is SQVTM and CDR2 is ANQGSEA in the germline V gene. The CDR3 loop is CSVARQGGNYNEQFF. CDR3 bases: TGCAGCGTTGCTAGACAGGGGGGGAACTACAATGAGCAGTTCTTC.

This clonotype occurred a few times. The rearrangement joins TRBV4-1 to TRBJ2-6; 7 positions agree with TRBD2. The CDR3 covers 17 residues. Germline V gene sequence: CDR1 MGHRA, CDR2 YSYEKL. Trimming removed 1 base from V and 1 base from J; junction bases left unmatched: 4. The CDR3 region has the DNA TGCGCCAGCAGCCAAGGGCGGGGAGGGTCTGGGGCCAACGTCCTGACTTTC. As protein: CASSQGRGGSGANVLTF.

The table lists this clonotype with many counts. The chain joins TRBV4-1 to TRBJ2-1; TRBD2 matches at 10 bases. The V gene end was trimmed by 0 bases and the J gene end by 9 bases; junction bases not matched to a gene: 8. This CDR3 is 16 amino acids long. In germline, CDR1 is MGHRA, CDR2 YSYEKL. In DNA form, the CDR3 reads TGCGCCAGCAGCCAAGAGGCAGCGGGGGGGCCTGGTGAGCAGTTCTTC. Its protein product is CASSQEAAGGPGEQFF.

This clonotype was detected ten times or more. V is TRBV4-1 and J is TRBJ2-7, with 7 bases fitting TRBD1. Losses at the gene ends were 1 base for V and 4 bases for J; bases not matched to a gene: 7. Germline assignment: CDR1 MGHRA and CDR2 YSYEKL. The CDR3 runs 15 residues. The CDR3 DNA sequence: TGCGCCAGCAGCCAAGTTTTCAGGGGGAGTTACGAGCAGTACTTC. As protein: CASSQVFRGSYEQYF.

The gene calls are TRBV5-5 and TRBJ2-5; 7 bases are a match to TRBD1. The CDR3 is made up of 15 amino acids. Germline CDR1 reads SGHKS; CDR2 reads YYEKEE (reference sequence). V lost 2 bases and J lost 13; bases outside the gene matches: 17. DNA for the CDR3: TGTGCCAGCAGCTTTTTAGACGGAGCAGGGGGACGTGGGTACTTC. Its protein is CASSFLDGAGGRGYF.

DNA for the CDR3: TGCGCCAGCAGCTTGGAGGCCAATTCCTACGAGCAGTACGTC. This translates into CASSLEANSYEQYV. The V call is TRBV5-1, the J call TRBJ2-7; D is ambiguous. The germline CDR1 and CDR2 sequences are SGHRS and YFSETQ. V was pared by 0 bases and J by 1 base, with 8 bases between. The CDR3 has 14 residues.

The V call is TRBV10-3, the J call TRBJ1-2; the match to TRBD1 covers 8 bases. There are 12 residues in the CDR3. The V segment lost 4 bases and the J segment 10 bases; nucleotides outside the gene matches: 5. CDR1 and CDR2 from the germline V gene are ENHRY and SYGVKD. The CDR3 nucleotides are TGTGCCATCAGTGCACAGGGGGAGGACTACACCTTC. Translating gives CAISAQGEDYTF.

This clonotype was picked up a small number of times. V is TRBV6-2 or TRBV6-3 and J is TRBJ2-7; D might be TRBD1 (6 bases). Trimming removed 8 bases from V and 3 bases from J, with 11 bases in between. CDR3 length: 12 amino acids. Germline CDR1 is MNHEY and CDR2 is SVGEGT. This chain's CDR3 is CASGKQGYEQYV. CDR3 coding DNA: TGTGCCAGCGGTAAACAGGGCTACGAGCAGTACGTC.

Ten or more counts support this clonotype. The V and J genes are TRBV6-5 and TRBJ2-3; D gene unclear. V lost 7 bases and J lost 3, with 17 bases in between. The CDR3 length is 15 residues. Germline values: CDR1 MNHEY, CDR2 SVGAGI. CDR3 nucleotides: TGTGCCAGCAACGAAATCGCGGCCGGGACAGATACGCAGTATTTT. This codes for CASNEIAAGTDTQYF.

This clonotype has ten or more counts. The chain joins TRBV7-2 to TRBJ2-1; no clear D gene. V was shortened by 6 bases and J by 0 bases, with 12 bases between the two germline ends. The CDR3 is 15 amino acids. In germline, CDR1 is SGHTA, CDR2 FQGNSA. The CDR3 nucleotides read TGTGCCAGCAGTTCCCGGCCAAGCTCCTACAATGAGCAGTTCTTC. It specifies CASSSRPSSYNEQFF.

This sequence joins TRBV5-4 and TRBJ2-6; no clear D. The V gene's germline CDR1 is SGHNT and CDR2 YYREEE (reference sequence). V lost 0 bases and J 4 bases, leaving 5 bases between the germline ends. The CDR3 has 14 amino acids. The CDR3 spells CASSLDGGANVLTF. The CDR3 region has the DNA TGTGCCAGCAGCTTGGATGGGGGGGCCAACGTCCTGACTTTC. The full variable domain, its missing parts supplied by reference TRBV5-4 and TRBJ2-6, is ETGVTQSPTHLIKTRGQQVTLRCSSQSGHNTVSWYQQALGQGPQFIFQYYREEENGRGNFPPRFSGLQFPNYSSELNVNALELDDSALYLCASSLDGGANVLTFGAGSRLTVL.

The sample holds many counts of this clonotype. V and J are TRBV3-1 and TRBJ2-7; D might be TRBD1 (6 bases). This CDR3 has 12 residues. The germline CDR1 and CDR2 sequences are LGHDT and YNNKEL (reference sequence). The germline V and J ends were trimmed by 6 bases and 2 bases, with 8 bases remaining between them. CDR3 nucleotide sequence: TGTGCCAGCAGTCCAGGGGCCTACGAGCAGTACTTC. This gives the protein CASSPGAYEQYF.

CDR3 bases: TGTGCCAGCAGCGTAGAAGGACAGGGCCTCCTTGGCTACACCTTC. Amino acid sequence: CASSVEGQGLLGYTF. The chain is built from TRBV9 and TRBJ1-2, with TRBD1 identical over 8 bases. J was trimmed by 7 bases and V by 0 bases; bases with no gene match: 8. Germline V gives CDR1 SGDLS, CDR2 YYNGEE. The CDR3 totals 15 residues.

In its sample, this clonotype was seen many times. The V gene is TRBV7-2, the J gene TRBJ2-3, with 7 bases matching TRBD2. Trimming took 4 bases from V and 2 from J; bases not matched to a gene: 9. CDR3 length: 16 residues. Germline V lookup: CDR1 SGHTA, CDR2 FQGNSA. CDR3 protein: CASSSERGHFTDTQYF. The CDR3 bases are TGTGCCAGCAGCTCGGAGCGGGGCCACTTCACAGATACGCAGTATTTT.

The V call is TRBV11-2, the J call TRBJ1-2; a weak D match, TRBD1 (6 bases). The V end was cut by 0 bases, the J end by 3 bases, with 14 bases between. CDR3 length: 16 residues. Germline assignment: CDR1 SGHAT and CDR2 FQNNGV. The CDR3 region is CASSLDFRGSDYGYTF. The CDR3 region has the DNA TGTGCCAGCAGCTTAGACTTCAGGGGTTCCGACTATGGCTACACCTTC.

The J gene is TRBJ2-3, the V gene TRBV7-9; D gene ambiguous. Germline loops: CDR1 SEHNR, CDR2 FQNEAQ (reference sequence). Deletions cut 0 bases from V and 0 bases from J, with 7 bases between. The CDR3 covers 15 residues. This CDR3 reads CASSLAILSTDTQYF. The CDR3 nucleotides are TGTGCCAGCAGCTTAGCTATATTAAGCACAGATACGCAGTATTTT.